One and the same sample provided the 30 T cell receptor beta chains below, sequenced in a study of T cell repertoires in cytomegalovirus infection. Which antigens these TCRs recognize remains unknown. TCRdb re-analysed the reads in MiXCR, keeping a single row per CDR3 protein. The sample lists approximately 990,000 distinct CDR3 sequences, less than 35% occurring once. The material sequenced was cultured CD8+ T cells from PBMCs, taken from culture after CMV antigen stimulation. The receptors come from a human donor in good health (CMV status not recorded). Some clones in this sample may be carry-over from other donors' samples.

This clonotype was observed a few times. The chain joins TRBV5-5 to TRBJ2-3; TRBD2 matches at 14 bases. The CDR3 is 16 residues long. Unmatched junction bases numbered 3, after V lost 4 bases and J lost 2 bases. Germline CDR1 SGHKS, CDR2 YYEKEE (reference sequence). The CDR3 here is CASSGLAGGYTDTQYF. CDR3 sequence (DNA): TGTGCCAGCAGCGGACTAGCGGGGGGCTACACAGATACGCAGTATTTT.

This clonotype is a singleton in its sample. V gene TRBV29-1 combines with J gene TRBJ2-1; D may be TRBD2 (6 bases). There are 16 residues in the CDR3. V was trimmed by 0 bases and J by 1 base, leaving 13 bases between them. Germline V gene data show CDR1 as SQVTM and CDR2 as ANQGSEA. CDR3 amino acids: CSVEDRWGVSYNEQFF. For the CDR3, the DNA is TGCAGCGTTGAAGATCGTTGGGGGGTTTCCTACAATGAGCAGTTCTTC.

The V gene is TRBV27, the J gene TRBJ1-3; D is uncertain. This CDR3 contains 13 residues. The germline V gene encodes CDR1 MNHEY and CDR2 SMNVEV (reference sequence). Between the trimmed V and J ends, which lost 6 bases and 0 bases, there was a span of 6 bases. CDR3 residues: CASRPTSGNTIYF. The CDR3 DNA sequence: TGTGCCAGCAGACCGACCTCTGGAAACACCATATATTTT.

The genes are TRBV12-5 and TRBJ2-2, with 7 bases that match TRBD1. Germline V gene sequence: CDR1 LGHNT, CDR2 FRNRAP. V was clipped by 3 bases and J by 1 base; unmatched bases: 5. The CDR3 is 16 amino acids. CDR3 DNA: TGTGCTAGTGGTTTCGGGACAGTCCGGAACACCGGGGAGCTGTTTTTT. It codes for CASGFGTVRNTGELFF.

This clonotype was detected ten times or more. The CDR3 reads CASSEGGNTEAFF. The CDR3 nucleotides are TGTGCCAGCAGCGAAGGAGGGAACACTGAAGCTTTCTTT. V and J are TRBV11-3 and TRBJ1-1; D ambiguous. V shed 5 bases and J shed 1 base, with 8 bases lying between them. The CDR3 extends over 13 amino acids. The germline V gene has CDR1 SGHNT and CDR2 YENEEA. Combining the CDR3 with reference TRBV11-3 and TRBJ1-1 gives the whole variable domain EAGVVQSPRYKIIEKKQPVAFWCNPISGHNTLYWYLQNLGQGPELLIRYENEEAVDDSQLPKDRFSAERLKGVDSTLKIQPAELGDSAVYLCASSEGGNTEAFFGQGTRLTVV.

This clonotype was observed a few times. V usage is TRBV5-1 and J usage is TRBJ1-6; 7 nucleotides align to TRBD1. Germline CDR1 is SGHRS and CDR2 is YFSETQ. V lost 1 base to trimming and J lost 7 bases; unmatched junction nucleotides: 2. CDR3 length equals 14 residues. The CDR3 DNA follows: TGCGCCAGCAGCTTGCAGGGGGAAAATTCACCCCTCCACTTT. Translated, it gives CASSLQGENSPLHF.

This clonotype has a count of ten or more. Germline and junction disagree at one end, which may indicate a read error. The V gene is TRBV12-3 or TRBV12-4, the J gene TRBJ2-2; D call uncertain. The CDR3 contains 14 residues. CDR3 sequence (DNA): TGCGCCAGCAGCTTGCTGCAGAACACCGGGGAGCTGTTTTTT. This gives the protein CASSLLQNTGELFF.

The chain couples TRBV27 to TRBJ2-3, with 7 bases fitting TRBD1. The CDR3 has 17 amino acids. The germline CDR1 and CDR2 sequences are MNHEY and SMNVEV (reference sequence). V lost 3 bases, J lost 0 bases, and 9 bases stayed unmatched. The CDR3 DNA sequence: TGTGCCAGCAGTTTTGCCCGAGGACAGGCTAGCACAGATACGCAGTATTTT. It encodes CASSFARGQASTDTQYF.

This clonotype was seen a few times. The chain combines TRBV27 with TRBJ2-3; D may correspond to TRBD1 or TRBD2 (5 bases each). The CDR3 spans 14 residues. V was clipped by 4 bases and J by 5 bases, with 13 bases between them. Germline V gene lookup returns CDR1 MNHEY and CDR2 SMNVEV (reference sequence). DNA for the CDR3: TGTGCCAGCAGTTCCCGGGGACGCCGAGATACGCAGTATTTT. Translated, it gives CASSSRGRRDTQYF.

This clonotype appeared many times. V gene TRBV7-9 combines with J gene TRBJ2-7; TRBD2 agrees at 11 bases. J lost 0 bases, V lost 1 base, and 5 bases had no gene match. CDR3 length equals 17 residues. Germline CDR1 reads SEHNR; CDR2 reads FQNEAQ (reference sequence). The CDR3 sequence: CASSLETSGVASYEQYF. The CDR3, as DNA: TGTGCCAGCAGCTTAGAGACTAGCGGGGTAGCCTCCTACGAGCAGTACTTC.

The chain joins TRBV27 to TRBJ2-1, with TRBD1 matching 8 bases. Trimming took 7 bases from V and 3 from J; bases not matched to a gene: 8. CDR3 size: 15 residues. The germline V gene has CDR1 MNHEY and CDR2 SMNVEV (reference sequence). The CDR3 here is CASKSTGAFYNEQFF. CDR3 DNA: TGTGCCAGCAAGTCGACAGGGGCATTCTACAATGAGCAGTTCTTC.

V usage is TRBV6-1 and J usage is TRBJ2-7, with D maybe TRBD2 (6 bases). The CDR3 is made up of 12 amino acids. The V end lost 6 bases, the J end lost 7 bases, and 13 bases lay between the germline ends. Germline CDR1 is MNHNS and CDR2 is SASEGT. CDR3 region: CASRTPAGEQYV. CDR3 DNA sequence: TGTGCCAGCAGGACCCCTGCGGGGGAGCAGTACGTC.

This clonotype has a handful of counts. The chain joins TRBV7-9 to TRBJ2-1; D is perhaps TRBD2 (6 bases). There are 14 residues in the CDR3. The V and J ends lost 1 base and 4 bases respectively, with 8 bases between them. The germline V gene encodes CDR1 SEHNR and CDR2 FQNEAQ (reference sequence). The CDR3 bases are TGTGCCAGCAGCTTAGGCGGGATGTACAATGAGCAGTTCTTC. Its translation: CASSLGGMYNEQFF.

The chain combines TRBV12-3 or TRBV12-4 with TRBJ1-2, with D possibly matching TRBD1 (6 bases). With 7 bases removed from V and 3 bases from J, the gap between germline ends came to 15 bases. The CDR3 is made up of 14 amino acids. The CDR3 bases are TGTGCCAGCATCCTGACAGGTACAGACTATGGCTACACCTTC. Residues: CASILTGTDYGYTF.

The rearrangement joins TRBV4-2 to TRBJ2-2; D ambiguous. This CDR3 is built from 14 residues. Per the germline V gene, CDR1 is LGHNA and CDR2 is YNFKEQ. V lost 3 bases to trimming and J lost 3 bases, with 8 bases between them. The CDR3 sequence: CASSHPDDTGELFF. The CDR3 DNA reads TGTGCCAGCAGCCACCCCGATGACACCGGGGAGCTGTTTTTT.

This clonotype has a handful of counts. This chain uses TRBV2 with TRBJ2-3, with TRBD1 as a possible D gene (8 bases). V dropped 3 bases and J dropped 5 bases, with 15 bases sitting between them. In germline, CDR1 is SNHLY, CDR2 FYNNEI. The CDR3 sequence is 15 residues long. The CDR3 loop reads CASSERTGRGDTQYF. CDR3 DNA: TGTGCCAGCAGTGAGAGGACAGGGAGGGGAGATACGCAGTATTTT.

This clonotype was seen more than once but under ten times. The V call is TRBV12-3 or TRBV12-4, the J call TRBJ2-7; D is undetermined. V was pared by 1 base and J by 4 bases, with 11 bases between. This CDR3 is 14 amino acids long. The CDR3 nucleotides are TGTGCCAGCAGTTTAGTTAGACTCGCGTACGAGCAGTACTTC. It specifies CASSLVRLAYEQYF.

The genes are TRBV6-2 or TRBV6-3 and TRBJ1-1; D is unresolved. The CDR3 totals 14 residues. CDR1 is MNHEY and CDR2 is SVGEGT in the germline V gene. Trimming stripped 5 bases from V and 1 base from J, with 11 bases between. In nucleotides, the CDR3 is TGTGCCAGCAGTCCACCCCCCGCGAACACTGAAGCTTTCTTT. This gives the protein CASSPPPANTEAFF.

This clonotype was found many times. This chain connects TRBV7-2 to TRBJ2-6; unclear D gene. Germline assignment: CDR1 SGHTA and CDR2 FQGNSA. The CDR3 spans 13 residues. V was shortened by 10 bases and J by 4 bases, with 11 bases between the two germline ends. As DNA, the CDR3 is TGTGCCAACAAGCTGAGGGGGGCCAACGTCCTGACTTTC. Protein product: CANKLRGANVLTF.

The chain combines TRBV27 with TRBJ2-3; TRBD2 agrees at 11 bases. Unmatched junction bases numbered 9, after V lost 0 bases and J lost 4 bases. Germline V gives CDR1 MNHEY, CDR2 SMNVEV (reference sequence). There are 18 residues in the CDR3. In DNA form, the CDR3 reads TGTGCCAGCAGTTTATCGAAGGTAGCGGGGGGGCGATCAGATACGCAGTATTTT. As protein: CASSLSKVAGGRSDTQYF.

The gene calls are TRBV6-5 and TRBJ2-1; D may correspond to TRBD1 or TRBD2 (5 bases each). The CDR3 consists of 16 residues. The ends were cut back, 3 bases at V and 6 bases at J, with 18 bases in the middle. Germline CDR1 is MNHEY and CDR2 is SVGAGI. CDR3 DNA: TGTGCCAGCAGTTATGCTGGGACGAGGGTATTCAATGAGCAGTTCTTC. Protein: CASSYAGTRVFNEQFF.

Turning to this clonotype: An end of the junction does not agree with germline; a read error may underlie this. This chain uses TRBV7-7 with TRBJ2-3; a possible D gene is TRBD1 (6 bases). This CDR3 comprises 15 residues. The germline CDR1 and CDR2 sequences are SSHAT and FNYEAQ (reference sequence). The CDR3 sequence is CASSLGDTCTDTQYF. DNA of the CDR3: TGTGCTAGCAGCTTAGGGGACACCTGCACAGATACGCAGTATTTT.

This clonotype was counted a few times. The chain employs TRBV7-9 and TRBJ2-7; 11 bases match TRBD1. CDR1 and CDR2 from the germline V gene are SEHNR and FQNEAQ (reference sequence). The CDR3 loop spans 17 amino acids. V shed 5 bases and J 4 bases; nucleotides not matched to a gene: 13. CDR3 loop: CASSPLVGQGVWYEQYV. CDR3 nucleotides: TGTGCCAGCAGCCCACTTGTGGGACAGGGGGTATGGTACGAGCAGTACGTC.

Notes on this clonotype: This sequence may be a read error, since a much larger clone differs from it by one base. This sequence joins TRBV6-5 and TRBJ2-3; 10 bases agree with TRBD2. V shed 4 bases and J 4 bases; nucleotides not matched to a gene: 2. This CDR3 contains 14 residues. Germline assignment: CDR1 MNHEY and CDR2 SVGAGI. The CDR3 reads CASSSGTSADTQYF. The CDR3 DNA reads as TGTGCCAGCAGTTCCGGGACTAGCGCAGATACGCAGTATTTT.

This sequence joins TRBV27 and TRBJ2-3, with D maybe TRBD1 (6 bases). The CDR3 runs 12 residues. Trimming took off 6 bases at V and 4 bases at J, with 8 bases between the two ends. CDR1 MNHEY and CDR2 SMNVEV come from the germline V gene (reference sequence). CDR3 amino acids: CASRTGPDTQYF. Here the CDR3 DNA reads TGTGCCAGCAGAACAGGGCCAGATACGCAGTATTTT.

CDR3 region: CASSLALYDGAPVAEAFF. CDR3 nucleotides: TGTGCCAGCAGCTTAGCGTTGTACGACGGTGCCCCGGTGGCTGAAGCTTTCTTT. J is TRBJ1-1 and V is TRBV13; D not certain. The CDR3 totals 18 residues. The V gene lost 1 base and the J gene lost 6 bases, with 24 bases spanning the gap. Germline V lookup: CDR1 PRHDT, CDR2 FYEKMQ (reference sequence). Supplemented by reference TRBV13 and TRBJ1-1, the full variable domain reads AAGVIQSPRHLIKEKRETATLKCYPIPRHDTVYWYQQGPGQDPQFLISFYEKMQSDKGSIPDRFSAQQFSDYHSELNMSSLELGDSALYFCASSLALYDGAPVAEAFFGQGTRLTVV.

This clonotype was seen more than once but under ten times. The CDR3 reads CSVVWDPGIQYF. CDR3 DNA sequence: TGCAGCGTTGTTTGGGACCCCGGAATTCAGTACTTC. The chain recombines TRBV29-1 with TRBJ2-4, with D perhaps assigned TRBD1 or TRBD2 (5 bases each). V gave up 4 bases and J gave up 10 bases, with 14 bases separating them. The CDR3 length is 12 residues. The germline V gene has CDR1 SQVTM and CDR2 ANQGSEA.

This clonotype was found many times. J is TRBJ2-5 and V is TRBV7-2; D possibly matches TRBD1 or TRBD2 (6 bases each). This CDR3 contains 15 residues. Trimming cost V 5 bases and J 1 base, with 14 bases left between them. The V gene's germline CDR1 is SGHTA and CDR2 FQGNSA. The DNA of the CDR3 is TGTGCCAGCAGCCGGGCCTGGGGGGCCCAAGAGACCCAGTACTTC. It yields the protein CASSRAWGAQETQYF.

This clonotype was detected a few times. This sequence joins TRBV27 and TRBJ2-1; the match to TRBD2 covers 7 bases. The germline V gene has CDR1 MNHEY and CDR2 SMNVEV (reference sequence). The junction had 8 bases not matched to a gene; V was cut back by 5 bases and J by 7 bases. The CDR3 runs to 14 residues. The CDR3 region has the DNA TGTGCCAGCAGTGTTTGGGGGGGACCTAATGAGCAGTTCTTC. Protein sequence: CASSVWGGPNEQFF.

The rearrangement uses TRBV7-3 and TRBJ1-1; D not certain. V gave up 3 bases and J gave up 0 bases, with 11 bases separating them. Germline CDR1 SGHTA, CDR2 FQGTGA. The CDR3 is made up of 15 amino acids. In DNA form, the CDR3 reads TGTGCCAGCAGCTTTATCCTAGGATTGAACACTGAAGCTTTCTTT. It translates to CASSFILGLNTEAFF. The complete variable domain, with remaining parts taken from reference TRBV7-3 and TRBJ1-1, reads GAGVSQTPSNKVTEKGKYVELRCDPISGHTALYWYRQSLGQGPEFLIYFQGTGAADDSGLPNDRFFAVRPEGSVSTLKIQRTERGDSAVYLCASSFILGLNTEAFFGQGTRLTVV.